Below are 25 T cell receptor beta chains sequenced from a single sample in a study of T-cell reconstitution after alpha-beta-depleted transplantation in children. During its preparation, the TCRbeta library received unique molecular identifiers. Using its own MiXCR run on the PCR reads, TCRdb lists one record per CDR3 protein. The repertoire has about 110,000 distinct CDR3 sequences, roughly 24% of them found once; the top ten carry about 11%. The specimen comprised PBMCs, mostly from graft donor cells, sampled 180 days after TCRalphabeta/CD19-depleted stem cell transplant. The source of these receptors is a male patient aged 2 to 9 who had a stem cell transplant for chronic granulomatous disease, so the T cells may come from the graft donor.

The rearrangement links TRBV29-1 to TRBJ2-1, with a weak D call TRBD2 (6 bases). Germline V gene lookup returns CDR1 SQVTM and CDR2 ANQGSEA. The CDR3 is 14 amino acids. Trimming stripped 3 bases from V and 4 bases from J, with 13 bases between. CDR3 DNA: TGCAGCGTTGAGTTCGGGGGACCTTACAATGAGCAGTTCTTC. It specifies CSVEFGGPYNEQFF.

This clonotype was seen a handful of times. This chain uses TRBV29-1 with TRBJ1-1; no clear D. Germline assignment: CDR1 SQVTM and CDR2 ANQGSEA. This CDR3 contains 12 residues. Deletions cut 7 bases from V and 1 base from J, with 10 bases between. CDR3 in amino acids: CSARHENTEAFF. DNA for the CDR3: TGCAGCGCTCGACACGAGAACACTGAAGCTTTCTTT.

This clonotype has more than one count but fewer than ten. This chain links TRBV15 with TRBJ2-3; D unclear. V lost 5 bases to trimming and J lost 4 bases, with 10 bases between them. The CDR3 is made up of 13 amino acids. Germline V gene data show CDR1 as LNHNV and CDR2 as YYDKDF (reference sequence). In DNA form, the CDR3 reads TGTGCCACCAGCCCAGCACGGGCAGATACGCAGTATTTT. Its protein product is CATSPARADTQYF.

This chain joins TRBV4-3 and TRBJ1-1; D gene uncertain. CDR1 is LGHNA and CDR2 is YSLEER in the germline V gene. V was cut by 4 bases and J by 10 bases, with 16 bases left in between. This CDR3 spans 13 amino acids. This chain's CDR3 is CASSLTTPFGAFF. The CDR3 bases are TGCGCCAGCAGCCTTACAACACCGTTCGGAGCTTTCTTT.

This clonotype occurred a few times. V usage is TRBV4-3 and J usage is TRBJ2-7; 9 bases are shared with TRBD2. V shed 0 bases and J 4 bases; nucleotides not matched to a gene: 4. Germline V gene data show CDR1 as LGHNA and CDR2 as YSLEER. This CDR3 has 15 amino acids. The CDR3 DNA follows: TGCGCCAGCAGCCAAGAACATAGCGGGGGATACGAGCAGTACTTC. This encodes CASSQEHSGGYEQYF.

Worth noting for this clonotype: This may come from a read error, since a much larger clone is one base off. DNA of the CDR3: TGCGCCACCAGCTTGGTTGTAGCGGGGAGGAGCTCCTACGAGCAGTACTTC. This encodes CATSLVVAGRSSYEQYF. The chain couples TRBV5-1 to TRBJ2-7; TRBD2 matches at 8 bases. The CDR3 has 17 residues. CDR1 and CDR2 from the germline V gene are SGHRS and YFSETQ.

This chain uses TRBV20-1 with TRBJ2-3; TRBD2 matches at 9 bases. The junction had 6 bases not matched to a gene; V was cut back by 3 bases and J by 5 bases. The CDR3 runs to 14 residues. Looked up from germline, CDR1 is DFQATT and CDR2 is SNEGSKA (reference sequence). The CDR3 DNA reads TGCAGTGCTAGTTTAGCGGGAGCAATAGATACGCAGTATTTT. It yields the protein CSASLAGAIDTQYF.

This clonotype was recorded a few times. This chain links TRBV10-3 with TRBJ2-2, with 14 bases aligning to TRBD2. CDR1 ENHRY and CDR2 SYGVKD come from the germline V gene. The CDR3 runs to 15 residues. Trimming at V came to 6 bases and at J to 7 bases, leaving 4 bases not matched to a gene. CDR3 region: CAIRTSGGAGGELFF. The CDR3, as DNA: TGTGCCATCAGGACTAGCGGGGGGGCAGGCGGGGAGCTGTTTTTT.

There are many counts of this clonotype. J is TRBJ2-5 and V is TRBV4-2, with a possible D match to TRBD1 (6 bases). V was shortened by 9 bases and J by 2 bases, with 10 bases between the two germline ends. Germline V gene sequence: CDR1 LGHNA, CDR2 YNFKEQ. CDR3 length equals 12 residues. DNA of the CDR3: TGTGCCAGGAGGGACAATCAAGAGACCCAGTACTTC. It codes for CARRDNQETQYF.

Details on this clonotype: The junction differs from germline at one of its ends, possibly a read error. The chain has TRBV20-1 and TRBJ2-7, with D possibly matching TRBD2 (6 bases). In germline, CDR1 is DFQATT, CDR2 SNEGSKA (reference sequence). The CDR3 is made up of 14 amino acids. CDR3 nucleotide sequence: TGCAGTGCCAGAGAGCCTAGCGAACCCTACGAGCAGTACTTC. Translation: CSAREPSEPYEQYF.

The gene calls are TRBV5-1 and TRBJ2-1; weak D call: TRBD1 (6 bases). Germline CDR1 is SGHRS and CDR2 is YFSETQ. The CDR3 is 12 amino acids. The ends were cut back, 0 bases at V and 9 bases at J, with 7 bases in the middle. CDR3 loop: CASSLVGAEQFF. DNA of the CDR3: TGCGCCAGCAGCTTGGTGGGGGCTGAGCAGTTCTTC.

V is TRBV20-1 and J is TRBJ2-3; possible D gene TRBD1, 5 bases. Trimming left V 1 base short and J 0 bases short, with 17 bases between. The germline gives CDR1 DFQATT, CDR2 SNEGSKA (reference sequence). CDR3 size: 17 residues. The CDR3 sequence is CSARAYLTASSTDTQYF. The CDR3 DNA reads as TGCAGTGCTAGAGCGTATTTGACAGCCTCTAGCACAGATACGCAGTATTTT.

This clonotype was seen ten or more times. The chain recombines TRBV20-1 with TRBJ2-1; D is undetermined. CDR1 is DFQATT, CDR2 SNEGSKA, per germline (reference sequence). The CDR3 loop spans 14 amino acids. V was pared by 4 bases and J by 9 bases, with 19 bases between. The CDR3 sequence is CSANVFYPMGEQFF. Here the CDR3 DNA reads TGCAGTGCTAACGTCTTCTATCCTATGGGTGAGCAGTTCTTC.

In this sample, this clonotype turned up once. The rearrangement uses TRBV2 and TRBJ2-1, with 8 bases aligning to TRBD2. Germline assignment: CDR1 SNHLY and CDR2 FYNNEI. This CDR3 has 15 residues. V was clipped by 5 bases and J by 13 bases; unmatched bases: 16. CDR3 in amino acids: CASSRMQSSGSPQFF. DNA of the CDR3: TGTGCCAGCAGTCGGATGCAATCCAGCGGGAGCCCCCAGTTCTTC. Looking up the rest from reference TRBV2 and TRBJ2-1 gives the full variable domain: EPEVTQTPSHQVTQMGQEVILRCVPISNHLYFYWYRQILGQKVEFLVSFYNNEISEKSEIFDDQFSVERPDGSNFTLKIRSTKLEDSAMYFCASSRMQSSGSPQFFGPGTRLTVL.

For this clonotype: A single base separates this from a much larger clone, so it may be a read error. This chain links TRBV7-3 with TRBJ2-1, with D possibly matching TRBD2 (6 bases). The V and J ends lost 5 bases and 7 bases respectively, with 18 bases between them. The CDR3 has 15 amino acids. CDR1 SGHTA and CDR2 FQGTGA come from the germline V gene. The CDR3 bases are TGTGCCAGCAGCCCCGGGACTGGCTTATCTAATGAGCAGTTCTTC. Translated: CASSPGTGLSNEQFF.

The chain is built from TRBV20-1 and TRBJ2-4; TRBD2 matches 10 bases. Trimming took 1 base from V and 10 from J; bases not matched to a gene: 7. The CDR3 covers 14 residues. Germline CDR1 DFQATT, CDR2 SNEGSKA (reference sequence). The CDR3 region is CSARGTSGIGIQYF. CDR3 bases: TGCAGTGCTAGAGGGACTAGCGGAATCGGGATTCAGTACTTC.

This clonotype was found a few times. The chain recombines TRBV28 with TRBJ1-5; unclear D gene. This CDR3 spans 11 amino acids. Trimming stripped 9 bases from V and 0 bases from J, with 3 bases between. Germline loops: CDR1 MDHEN, CDR2 SYDVKM. The CDR3 sequence is CASCSNQPQHF. Here the CDR3 DNA reads TGTGCCAGTTGTAGCAATCAGCCCCAGCATTTT. Filled out from reference TRBV28 and TRBJ1-5, the complete variable domain reads DVKVTQSSRYLVKRTGEKVFLECVQDMDHENMFWYRQDPGLGLRLIYFSYDVKMKEKGDIPEGYSVSREKKERFSLILESASTNQTSMYLCASCSNQPQHFGDGTRLSIL.

This clonotype was seen a few times. The CDR3 spells CSAPLITGYGYTF. CDR3 coding DNA: TGCAGTGCCCCCTTAATCACTGGCTATGGCTACACCTTC. The chain links TRBV20-1 to TRBJ1-2; D is undetermined. V lost 6 bases to trimming and J lost 4 bases, with 15 bases between them. The CDR3 totals 13 residues. Germline V CDR1 and CDR2: DFQATT, SNEGSKA (reference sequence).

This clonotype was observed at least ten times. The chain links TRBV29-1 to TRBJ2-1, with D unresolved. Germline V gene data show CDR1 as SQVTM and CDR2 as ANQGSEA. V lost 0 bases and J 0 bases, leaving 0 bases between the germline ends. The CDR3 has 12 amino acids. CDR3 protein: CSVEDSYNEQFF. The CDR3 region has the DNA TGCAGCGTTGAAGACTCCTACAATGAGCAGTTCTTC.

The rearrangement joins TRBV7-9 to TRBJ2-5; D remains unclear. The CDR3 is 15 amino acids. Germline V gives CDR1 SEHNR, CDR2 FQNEAQ (reference sequence). The germline V and J ends were trimmed by 5 bases and 0 bases, with 13 bases remaining between them. The CDR3 DNA sequence: TGTGCCAGCAGCGTCGGCTCGGTGGACCAAGAGACCCAGTACTTC. Translation gives CASSVGSVDQETQYF.

The CDR3 is CASSSRRTGELFF. The CDR3 nucleotides are TGTGCCAGCAGTTCACGACGGACCGGGGAGCTGTTTTTT. This chain joins TRBV7-6 and TRBJ2-2; no clear D gene. V shed 6 bases and J shed 5 bases, with 10 bases lying between them. CDR3 size: 13 residues. Germline V gene data show CDR1 as SGHVS and CDR2 as FNYEAQ.

A few counts support this clonotype. J is TRBJ2-1 and V is TRBV12-3 or TRBV12-4; 9 bases align to TRBD2. The CDR3 extends over 16 amino acids. The trim removed 1 base at V and 4 bases at J, leaving 5 bases unmatched. The CDR3 is CASSLGAGGPYNEQFF. Written as DNA, the CDR3 is TGTGCCAGCAGTTTAGGGGCGGGAGGGCCGTACAATGAGCAGTTCTTC.

This chain joins TRBV20-1 and TRBJ2-4; the D gene is possibly TRBD2 (6 bases). The ends were cut back, 5 bases at V and 0 bases at J, with 14 bases in the middle. Germline V gives CDR1 DFQATT, CDR2 SNEGSKA (reference sequence). CDR3 size: 15 residues. The CDR3 DNA sequence: TGCAGTGCTTTAGAGGGACTCCTAGCCAAAAACATTCAGTACTTC. Its protein is CSALEGLLAKNIQYF.

This chain joins TRBV10-2 and TRBJ2-2; 8 bases are shared with TRBD1. Germline assignment: CDR1 WSHSY and CDR2 SAAADI. The CDR3 contains 14 residues. V trimming: 7 bases; J trimming: 6 bases; junction bases outside the gene matches: 7. CDR3 in DNA: TGCGCCAGCACCAGGACAGGGTGGGCCGGGGAGCTGTTTTTT. Amino acid sequence: CASTRTGWAGELFF.

This chain joins TRBV7-6 and TRBJ2-1; D unclear. The CDR3 consists of 15 residues. Per germline, CDR1 SGHVS and CDR2 FNYEAQ. V lost 1 base, J lost 4 bases, and 11 bases lay in between. The CDR3 coding sequence is TGTGCCAGCAGCTTAGGGTCTATCCCGTACAATGAGCAGTTCTTC. Translation: CASSLGSIPYNEQFF.